The text below deals with one T cell receptor beta chain. In the PCR, 60 Vbeta and 13 Jbeta primers were used. This table comes from immunoSEQ multiplex PCR, and its TCRdb copy is limited to in-frame clones, with some not included. The profile shows about 110,000 clones, roughly 82% of them singletons. This sample is part of a study of cytomegalovirus exposure and HLA in healthy donors. This CDR3 comprises 15 residues. Germline V gene data show CDR1 as LNHDA and CDR2 as SQIVND (reference sequence). Between the trimmed V and J ends, which lost 9 bases and 2 bases, there was a span of 19 bases. The chain employs TRBV19 and TRBJ1-2; D possibly corresponds to TRBD1 (6 bases). The TCR sequence derives from a man aged 25-45 years in good health and CMV-seropositive. Input material: PBMCs. The chain's CDR3 is CASKTSGDTNYGYTF. CDR3 nucleotides: TGTGCCAGCAAGACCAGCGGGGACACAAACTATGGCTACACCTTC.